The 11 T cell receptor beta chains reported below all come from one sample, sequenced in a study of T cell responses to AZD1222 COVID-19 vaccine. TCRdb's copy holds only in-frame clones and misses some; the assay was immunoSEQ multiplex PCR. The data show tens of thousands of clones, 70% to 90% seen once. Source: peripheral blood, taken on day 0 of AZD1222 vaccination. These receptors were collected from an adult in good health.

V gene TRBV4-1 combines with J gene TRBJ1-1; perhaps TRBD1 as D (5 bases). V gave up 2 bases and J gave up 3 bases, with 13 bases separating them. The CDR3 is 15 amino acids. Looked up from germline, CDR1 is MGHRA and CDR2 is YSYEKL. The CDR3 protein is CASSQTGTEDTEAFF. CDR3 coding DNA: TGCGCCAGCAGCCAAACCGGGACGGAAGACACTGAAGCTTTCTTT.

The chain joins TRBV19 to TRBJ1-6; D gene unclear. The germline V and J ends were trimmed by 7 bases and 3 bases, with 13 bases remaining between them. The CDR3 has 15 residues. The germline CDR1 and CDR2 sequences are LNHDA and SQIVND (reference sequence). The CDR3 spells CASTPGGSYNSPLHF. The CDR3 DNA is TGTGCCAGTACCCCGGGTGGTAGCTATAATTCACCCCTCCACTTT. Combining the CDR3 with reference TRBV19 and TRBJ1-6 gives the whole variable domain DGGITQSPKYLFRKEGQNVTLSCEQNLNHDAMYWYRQDPGQGLRLIYYSQIVNDFQKGDIAEGYSVSREKKESFPLTVTSAQKNPTAFYLCASTPGGSYNSPLHFGNGTRLTVT.

The J gene is TRBJ1-3, the V gene TRBV19, with D perhaps TRBD1 (6 bases). V dropped 7 bases and J dropped 3 bases, with 16 bases sitting between them. This CDR3 region has 15 residues. Germline-derived CDR1 and CDR2 are LNHDA and SQIVND (reference sequence). The CDR3 region is CASTFRGPFGNTIYF. CDR3 bases: TGTGCCAGTACCTTCAGGGGTCCCTTTGGAAACACCATATATTTT.

The CDR3 sequence: CASSSQGYQETQYF. The CDR3 DNA reads TGCGCCAGCAGCTCACAGGGGTACCAAGAGACCCAGTACTTC. The rearrangement links TRBV5-1 to TRBJ2-5, with TRBD1 matching over 7 bases. V shed 3 bases, J shed 0 bases, and the junction held 2 bases outside the gene matches. The CDR3 is 14 amino acids. Looked up from germline, CDR1 is SGHRS and CDR2 is YFSETQ.

CDR3 region: CASSYSAVGTGELFF. DNA of the CDR3: TGTGCCAGCAGTTACTCGGCGGTCGGCACCGGGGAGCTGTTTTTT. The chain combines TRBV6-5 with TRBJ2-2; D not certain. Germline V gene lookup returns CDR1 MNHEY and CDR2 SVGAGI. With 0 bases removed from V and 4 bases from J, the gap between germline ends came to 9 bases. This CDR3 region has 15 residues.

The J gene is TRBJ2-7, the V gene TRBV28, with a possible D match to TRBD2 (6 bases). The CDR3 covers 12 residues. CDR1 and CDR2 from the germline V gene are MDHEN and SYDVKM. V gave up 5 bases and J gave up 8 bases, with 13 bases separating them. In DNA, the CDR3 is TGTGCCAGCAGTGCCCCAGGAGGGAAGCAGTACTTC. This sequence encodes CASSAPGGKQYF.

CDR3 in DNA: TGTGCTCGGTCGAAGGGGATCATGAACACTGAAGCTTTCTTT. Its protein is CARSKGIMNTEAFF. The chain joins TRBV30 to TRBJ1-1; D is perhaps TRBD1 (5 bases). Germline-derived CDR1 and CDR2 are GTSNPN and SVGIG (reference sequence). The CDR3 runs to 14 residues.

CDR3 sequence reads: CASSFGENQPQHF. The CDR3 DNA sequence: TGTGCCAGCAGTTTCGGGGAAAATCAGCCCCAGCATTTT. The chain joins TRBV12-3 or TRBV12-4 to TRBJ1-5; D gene ambiguous. This CDR3 contains 13 residues. V shed 3 bases and J shed 4 bases, with 7 bases lying between them.

This sequence joins TRBV18 and TRBJ1-6; the D gene is possibly TRBD1 (6 bases). V was trimmed by 0 bases and J by 9 bases, leaving 12 bases between them. Germline V gene sequence: CDR1 KGHSH, CDR2 LQKENI. This CDR3 is built from 15 residues. CDR3 bases: TGTGCCAGCTCACCACCGGGACAACCGGGTTCACCCCTCCACTTT. Amino acids: CASSPPGQPGSPLHF.

Only one count was recorded for this clone. The chain joins TRBV19 to TRBJ2-2; D assignment may be TRBD1 or TRBD2 (5 bases each). CDR3 length equals 16 residues. V lost 5 bases to trimming and J lost 3 bases, with 16 bases between them. The germline CDR1 and CDR2 sequences are LNHDA and SQIVND (reference sequence). The CDR3 DNA reads TGTGCCAGTAGTTCCCCCCCCGGGACGTACACCGGGGAGCTGTTTTTT. Its translation is CASSSPPGTYTGELFF.

In its sample, this clone was seen once. The V gene is TRBV9, the J gene TRBJ2-3, with 9 bases fitting TRBD2. This CDR3 comprises 15 residues. After removal of 3 bases from V and 2 bases from J, the junction contained 4 bases not matched to a gene. Germline V CDR1 and CDR2: SGDLS, YYNGEE. The CDR3 DNA reads as TGTGCCAGCAGCGCGGGACTAGCCTACACAGATACGCAGTATTTT. Encoded protein: CASSAGLAYTDTQYF.